Only one count was recorded for the clone carrying this TCR beta chain. Tumor samples were obtained before definitive surgery or chemotherapy. CDR3 length equals 13 residues. CDR1 is SGHDT and CDR2 is YYEEEE in the germline V gene. Trimming left V 3 bases short and J 0 bases short, with 6 bases between. This sample stems from a study of high-grade serous ovarian cancer treatment subgroups. Here immunoSEQ multiplex PCR was the method, and the copy in TCRdb shows in-frame clones only, minus some. The table has thousands of clones, approximately 71% seen once. V gene TRBV5-6 combines with J gene TRBJ1-1; D gene unclear. Material: tumor tissue. The clonotype was recovered from a human donor with high-grade serous ovarian cancer. CDR3 coding DNA: TGTGCCAGCAGCTGGTGGCTGAACACTGAAGCTTTCTTT. As protein: CASSWWLNTEAFF.